The sequence of this T cell receptor (beta chain) was determined in a study of CD8 T cells in ankylosing spondylitis. General study results and limits: There was a TCR beta motif, made of several highly homologous variants, that appeared characteristic of ankylosing spondylitis blood.

5'-RACE, quantitative and with molecular barcodes, yielded the TCR beta libraries. TCRdb reprocessed the 5' RACE reads with MiXCR, giving one entry per CDR3 protein. Among under 450,000 distinct CDR3 sequences listed, roughly 15% were seen once. On this clonotype: The antigen is undetermined.

The CDR3 consists of 14 residues. CDR1 and CDR2 from the germline V gene are SNHLY and FYNNEI. The J segment lost 2 bases and the V segment lost 1 base, leaving 2 bases of the junction unmatched. The gene calls are TRBV2 and TRBJ2-7; 7 nucleotides match TRBD2. The source of this sequence is a male donor with ankylosing spondylitis. The sample consisted of blood, either unsorted or a sorted T cell fraction (not recorded which). This chain's CDR3 is CASSEEGGTYEQYF. In DNA form, the CDR3 reads TGTGCCAGCAGTGAAGAGGGAGGGACCTACGAGCAGTACTTC.